This TCR beta chain was profiled in a study of T cells in placental villitis. V trimming: 4 bases; J trimming: 7 bases; junction bases outside the gene matches: 3. CDR3 length equals 14 residues. The germline gives CDR1 MNHEY, CDR2 SVGEGT. The libraries were made with immunoSEQ v4. TCRdb's copy holds only in-frame clones and misses some; the assay was immunoSEQ multiplex PCR. The table lists roughly 3,000 clones, roughly 85% of them singletons. The chain is built from TRBV6-2 or TRBV6-3 and TRBJ1-6; 8 positions match TRBD1. The origin of this receptor is a human patient with infectious villitis; the placental T cells may come from both mother and fetus. The sequenced sample was placental tissue containing maternal and fetal cells. The DNA of the CDR3 is TGTGCCAGCAGTTTCAGGGGGCTCAATTCACCCCTCCACTTT. It specifies CASSFRGLNSPLHF.